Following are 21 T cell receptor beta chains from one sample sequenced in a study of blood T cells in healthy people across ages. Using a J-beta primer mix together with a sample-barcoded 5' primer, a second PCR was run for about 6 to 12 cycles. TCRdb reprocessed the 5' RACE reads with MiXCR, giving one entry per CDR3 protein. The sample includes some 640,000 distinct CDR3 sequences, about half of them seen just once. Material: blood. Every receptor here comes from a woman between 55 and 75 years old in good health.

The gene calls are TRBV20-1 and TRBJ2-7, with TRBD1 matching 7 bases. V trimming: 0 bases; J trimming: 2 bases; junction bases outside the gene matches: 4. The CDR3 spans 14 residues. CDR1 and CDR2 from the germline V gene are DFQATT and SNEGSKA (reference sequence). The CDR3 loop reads CSARDYRGAYEQYF. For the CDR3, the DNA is TGCAGTGCTAGAGACTACAGGGGTGCCTACGAGCAGTACTTC.

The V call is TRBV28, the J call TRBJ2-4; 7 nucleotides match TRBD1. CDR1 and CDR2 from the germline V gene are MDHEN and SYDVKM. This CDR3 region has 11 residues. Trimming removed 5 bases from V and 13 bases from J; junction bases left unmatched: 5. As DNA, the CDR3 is TGTGCCAGCAGTCGACAGGGAGTGCAGTACTTC. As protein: CASSRQGVQYF.

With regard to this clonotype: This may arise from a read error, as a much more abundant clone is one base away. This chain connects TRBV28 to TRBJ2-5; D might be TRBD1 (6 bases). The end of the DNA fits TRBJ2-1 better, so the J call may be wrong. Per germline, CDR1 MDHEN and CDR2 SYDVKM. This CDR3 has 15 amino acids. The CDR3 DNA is TGTGCCAGCAAACCGGGACACAGGTACCAAGAGACCCAGTTCTTC. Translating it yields CASKPGHRYQETQFF.

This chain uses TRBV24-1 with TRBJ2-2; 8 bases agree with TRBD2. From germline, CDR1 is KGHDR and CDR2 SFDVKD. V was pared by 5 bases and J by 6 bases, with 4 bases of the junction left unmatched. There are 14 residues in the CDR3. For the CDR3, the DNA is TGTGCCACCAGTGGCGCGGGAGGCGCCGGGGAGCTGTTTTTT. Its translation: CATSGAGGAGELFF.

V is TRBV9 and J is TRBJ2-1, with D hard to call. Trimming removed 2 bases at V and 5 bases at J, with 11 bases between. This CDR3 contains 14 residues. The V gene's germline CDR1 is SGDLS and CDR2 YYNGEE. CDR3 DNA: TGTGCCAGCAGCGTGAGCCGGGTGCACAATGAGCAGTTCTTC. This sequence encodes CASSVSRVHNEQFF.

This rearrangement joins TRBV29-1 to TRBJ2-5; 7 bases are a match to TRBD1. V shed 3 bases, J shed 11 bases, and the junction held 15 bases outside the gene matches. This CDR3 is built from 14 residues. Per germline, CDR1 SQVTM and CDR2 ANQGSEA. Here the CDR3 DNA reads TGCAGCGTTGACAGGGGGTTACAGAGCAATGAGCAGTACTTC. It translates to CSVDRGLQSNEQYF. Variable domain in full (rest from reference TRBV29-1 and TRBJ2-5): SAVISQKPSRDICQRGTSLTIQCQVDSQVTMMFWYRQQPGQSLTLIATANQGSEATYESGFVIDKFPISRPNLTFSTLTVSNMSPEDSSIYLCSVDRGLQSNEQYFGPGTRLLVL.

CDR3 nucleotides: TGTGCCAGCAGTGAGGGGGGGTCCTACAATGGGCAGTACTTC. Its protein product is CASSEGGSYNGQYF. This chain links TRBV2 with TRBJ2-1, with 7 bases fitting TRBD2. Near its end, the DNA agrees better with TRBJ2-7, so the J call may be wrong. This CDR3 has 14 residues. Germline V lookup: CDR1 SNHLY, CDR2 FYNNEI.

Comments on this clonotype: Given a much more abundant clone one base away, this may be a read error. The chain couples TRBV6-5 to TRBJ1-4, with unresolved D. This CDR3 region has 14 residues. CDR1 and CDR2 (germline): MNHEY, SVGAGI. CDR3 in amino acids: CASRASDRNERLFF. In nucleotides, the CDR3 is TGTGCCAGCAGAGCGTCGGATAGGAATGAAAGACTGTTTTTT.

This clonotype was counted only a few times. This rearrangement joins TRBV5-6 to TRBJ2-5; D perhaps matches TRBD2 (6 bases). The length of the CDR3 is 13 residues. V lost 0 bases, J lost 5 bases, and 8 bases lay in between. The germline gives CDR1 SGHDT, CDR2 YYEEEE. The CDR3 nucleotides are TGTGCCAGCAGCTTGGGACTAGGGGAGACCCAGTACTTC. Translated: CASSLGLGETQYF. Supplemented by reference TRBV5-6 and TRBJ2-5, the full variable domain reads DAGVTQSPTHLIKTRGQQVTLRCSPKSGHDTVSWYQQALGQGPQFIFQYYEEEERQRGNFPDRFSGHQFPNYSSELNVNALLLGDSALYLCASSLGLGETQYFGPGTRLLVL.

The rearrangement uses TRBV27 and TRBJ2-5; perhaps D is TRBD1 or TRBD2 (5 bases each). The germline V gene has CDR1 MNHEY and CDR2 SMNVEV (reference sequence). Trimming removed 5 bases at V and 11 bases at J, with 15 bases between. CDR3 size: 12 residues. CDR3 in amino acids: CASSPMRGKQYF. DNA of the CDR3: TGTGCCAGCAGTCCAATGAGGGGTAAGCAGTACTTC.

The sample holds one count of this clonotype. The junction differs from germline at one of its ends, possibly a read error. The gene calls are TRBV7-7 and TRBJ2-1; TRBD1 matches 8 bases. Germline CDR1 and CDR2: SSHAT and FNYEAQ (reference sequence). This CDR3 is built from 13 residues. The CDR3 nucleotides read TGTGCCAGCAGCCAGGACAGGGACAAGGAGCAGTTCTTC. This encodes CASSQDRDKEQFF.

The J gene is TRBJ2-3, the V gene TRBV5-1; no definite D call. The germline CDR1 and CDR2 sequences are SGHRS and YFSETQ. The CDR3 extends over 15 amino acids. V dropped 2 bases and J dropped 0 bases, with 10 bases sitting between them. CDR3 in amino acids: CASSFQGGSTDTQYF. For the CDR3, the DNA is TGCGCCAGCAGCTTTCAAGGCGGTAGCACAGATACGCAGTATTTT.

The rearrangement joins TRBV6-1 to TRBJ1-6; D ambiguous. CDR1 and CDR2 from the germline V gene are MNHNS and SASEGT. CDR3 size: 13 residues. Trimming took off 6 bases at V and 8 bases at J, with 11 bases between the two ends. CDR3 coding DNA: TGTGCCAGCAGGAGGGCAAACGATTCACCCCTCCACTTT. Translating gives CASRRANDSPLHF.

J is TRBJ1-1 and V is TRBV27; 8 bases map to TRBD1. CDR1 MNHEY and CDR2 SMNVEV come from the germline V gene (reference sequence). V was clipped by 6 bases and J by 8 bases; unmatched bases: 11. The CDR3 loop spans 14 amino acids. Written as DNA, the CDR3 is TGTGCCAGCAGCCCGTGGGACAGGAGTTTAGAAGCTTTCTTT. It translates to CASSPWDRSLEAFF.

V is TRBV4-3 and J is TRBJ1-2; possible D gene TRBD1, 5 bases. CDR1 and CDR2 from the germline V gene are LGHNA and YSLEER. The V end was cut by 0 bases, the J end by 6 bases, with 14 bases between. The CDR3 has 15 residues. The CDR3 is CASSQETVDSDGYTF. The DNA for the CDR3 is TGCGCCAGCAGCCAAGAAACCGTTGACAGTGATGGCTACACCTTC.

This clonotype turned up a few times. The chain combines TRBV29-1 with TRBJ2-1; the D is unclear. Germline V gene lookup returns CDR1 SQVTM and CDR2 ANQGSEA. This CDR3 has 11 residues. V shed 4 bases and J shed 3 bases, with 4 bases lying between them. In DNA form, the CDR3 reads TGCAGCGTTGGGTTCTACAATGAGCAGTTCTTC. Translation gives CSVGFYNEQFF.

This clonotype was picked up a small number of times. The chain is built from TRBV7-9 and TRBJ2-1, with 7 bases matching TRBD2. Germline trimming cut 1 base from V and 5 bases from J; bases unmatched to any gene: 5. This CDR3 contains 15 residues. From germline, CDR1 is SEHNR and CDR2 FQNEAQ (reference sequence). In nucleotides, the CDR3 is TGTGCCAGCAGCTTAGTACTAGCGCCCCACAATGAGCAGTTCTTC. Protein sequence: CASSLVLAPHNEQFF. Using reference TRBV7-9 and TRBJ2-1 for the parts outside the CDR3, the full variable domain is DTGVSQNPRHKITKRGQNVTFRCDPISEHNRLYWYRQTLGQGPEFLTYFQNEAQLEKSRLLSDRFSAERPKGSFSTLEIQRTEQGDSAMYLCASSLVLAPHNEQFFGPGTRLTVL.

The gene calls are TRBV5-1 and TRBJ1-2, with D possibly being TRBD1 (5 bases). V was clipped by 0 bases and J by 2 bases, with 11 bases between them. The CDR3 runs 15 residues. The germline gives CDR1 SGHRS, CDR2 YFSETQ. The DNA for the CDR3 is TGCGCCAGCAGCTTGGCAGGGAACACGAACTATGGCTACACCTTC. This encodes CASSLAGNTNYGYTF.

The chain's CDR3 is CASSVAPDQRTYEQYF. DNA of the CDR3: TGTGCCAGCAGCGTAGCTCCAGACCAGAGGACCTACGAGCAGTACTTC. The V and J genes are TRBV9 and TRBJ2-7; D is unresolved. CDR3 size: 16 residues. Looked up from germline, CDR1 is SGDLS and CDR2 is YYNGEE. V was pared by 0 bases and J by 2 bases, with 15 bases between.

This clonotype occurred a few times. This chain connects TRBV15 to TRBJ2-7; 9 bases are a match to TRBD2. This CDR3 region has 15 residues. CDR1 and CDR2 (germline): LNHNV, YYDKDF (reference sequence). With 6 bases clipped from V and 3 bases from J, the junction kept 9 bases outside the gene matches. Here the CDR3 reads CATSLGLAGSYEQYF. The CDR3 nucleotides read TGTGCCACCAGTTTAGGGCTAGCGGGAAGCTACGAGCAGTACTTC. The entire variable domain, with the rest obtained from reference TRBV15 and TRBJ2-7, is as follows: DAMVIQNPRYQVTQFGKPVTLSCSQTLNHNVMYWYQQKSSQAPKLLFHYYDKDFNNEADTPDNFQSRRPNTSFCFLDIRSPGLGDTAMYLCATSLGLAGSYEQYFGPGTRLTVT.

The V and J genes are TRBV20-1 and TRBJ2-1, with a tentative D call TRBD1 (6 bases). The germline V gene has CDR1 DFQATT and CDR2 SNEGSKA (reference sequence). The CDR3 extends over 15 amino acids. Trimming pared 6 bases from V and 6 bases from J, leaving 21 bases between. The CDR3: CSANFQGRGPNEQFF. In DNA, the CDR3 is TGCAGTGCAAACTTCCAGGGGCGCGGCCCCAATGAGCAGTTCTTC.